This paragraph reports one T cell receptor (beta chain). Relative to the germline gene, one junction end is altered; a read error may explain this. No cell sorting was done before RNA was extracted from the tissue. The normal lung tissue was taken more than 3 cm from the tumor edge. These data come from a study of tumor and adjacent non-tumor tissue in lung cancer. The CDR3 covers 16 residues. Germline V gene data show CDR1 as MNHNY and CDR2 as SVGAGI (reference sequence). Three rounds of nested PCR, following a modified ARM-PCR protocol, produced the TCRbeta library. Via MiXCR, TCRdb re-called the multiplex PCR reads, giving one row per CDR3 protein. This table has 77,000 or so distinct CDR3 sequences, more than 65% appearing once.

Source material: distant non-tumor lung tissue. The gene calls are TRBV6-6 and TRBJ1-1, with 9 nucleotides matching TRBD1. The clonotype comes from a man aged 65 to 79 with non-small cell lung cancer. DNA of the CDR3: TGTGCCAGCAGTCACTCACCGGGACAGGGAGGCACTGAAGCTTTCTTT. Amino acid sequence: CASSHSPGQGGTEAFF.